Following are 7 T cell receptor beta chains from one sample sequenced in a study of CD8 T cells in Susac syndrome. RNA amounts of about 0.45 to 1 ug underwent reverse transcription with random hexamers. TCRdb called the immunoSEQ multiplex PCR reads again in MiXCR, with one record for every CDR3 protein. The data contain 150,000 to 200,000 distinct CDR3 sequences, 92% of them seen just once; the ten biggest clones take up approximately 0.082%. Sequenced sample: CD4+ T cells from PBMCs. These receptors were obtained from a human donor in good health.

The V and J genes are TRBV20-1 and TRBJ2-2, with a tentative D call TRBD1 (5 bases). Trimming stripped 3 bases from V and 2 bases from J, with 13 bases between. The CDR3 is 15 residues long. The germline gives CDR1 DFQATT, CDR2 SNEGSKA (reference sequence). The CDR3 here is CSASDGAFNTGELFF. DNA for the CDR3: TGCAGTGCTAGTGATGGGGCCTTCAACACCGGGGAGCTGTTTTTT.

The rearrangement joins TRBV5-1 to TRBJ2-1; TRBD2 matches 9 bases. The CDR3 runs to 17 residues. Per germline, CDR1 SGHRS and CDR2 YFSETQ. Trimming removed 0 bases from V and 2 bases from J; junction bases left unmatched: 6. This chain's CDR3 is CASSLGGLARTYNEQFF. The DNA for the CDR3 is TGCGCCAGCAGCTTGGGGGGACTAGCCAGAACCTACAATGAGCAGTTCTTC.

The genes are TRBV29-1 and TRBJ2-5; maybe TRBD1 (6 bases). V shed 5 bases and J shed 3 bases, with 19 bases lying between them. Germline lookup yields CDR1 SQVTM and CDR2 ANQGSEA. The CDR3 totals 15 residues. CDR3 sequence: CSVWVRGEREETQYF. CDR3 in DNA: TGCAGCGTTTGGGTCAGGGGTGAAAGGGAAGAGACCCAGTACTTC.

The V and J genes are TRBV7-8 and TRBJ2-7; 8 bases agree with TRBD1. CDR3 length: 14 amino acids. In germline, CDR1 is SGHVS, CDR2 FQNEAQ. The V gene end was trimmed by 6 bases and the J gene end by 6 bases; junction bases not matched to a gene: 10. The CDR3 DNA is TGTGCCAGCAGTTTCGGACAGGGACGACGCGAGCAGTACTTC. Its protein is CASSFGQGRREQYF.

The chain joins TRBV29-1 to TRBJ2-1; a possible D gene is TRBD1 (5 bases). The germline V gene has CDR1 SQVTM and CDR2 ANQGSEA. The CDR3 contains 12 residues. With 7 bases removed from V and 4 bases from J, the gap between germline ends came to 11 bases. CDR3 protein: CSAADRYNEQFF. The CDR3 DNA reads TGCAGCGCCGCCGACAGATACAATGAGCAGTTCTTC.

The J gene is TRBJ2-7, the V gene TRBV2; a possible D gene is TRBD2 (5 bases). Germline CDR1 reads SNHLY; CDR2 reads FYNNEI. V lost 8 bases, J lost 1 base, and 9 bases lay in between. The CDR3 is 12 amino acids. This chain's CDR3 is CASHWESYEQYF. The CDR3 region has the DNA TGTGCCAGCCACTGGGAGTCCTACGAGCAGTACTTC.

The rearrangement links TRBV5-1 to TRBJ2-5; 11 bases are shared with TRBD2. The CDR3 extends over 16 amino acids. Per the germline V gene, CDR1 is SGHRS and CDR2 is YFSETQ. The junction had 8 bases not matched to a gene; V was cut back by 2 bases and J by 5 bases. DNA for the CDR3: TGCGCCAGCAGCTTAATGACGCCTAGCGGGAGGGAGACCCAGTACTTC. Translating it yields CASSLMTPSGRETQYF.